These T cell receptor beta chains were read from a single sample in a study of pediatric ulcerative colitis. Assay used: immunoSEQ multiplex PCR; TCRdb lists only in-frame clones, some missing. The repertoire holds 15,000 to 20,000 clones, 70% to 80% seen once, with 6% to 9.5% in the top ten. The sequenced sample was gut tissue. These TCRs come from a boy aged 5-17 years who was a control in a study of pediatric ulcerative colitis. CDR3s include the opening cysteine and the closing phenylalanine or tryptophan. D genes are given only for firm matches. Rows may omit the clone size; those that give it use once, few, many or a size class.

V gene	D gene	J gene	clone size	CDR3 DNA	CDR3 protein
TRBV11-3	NA	TRBJ2-1	NA	TGTGCCAGCAGCTTGACTGATCCCTCCTACAATGAGCAGTTCTTC	CASSLTDPSYNEQFF
TRBV5-1	TRBD2	TRBJ2-1	NA	TGCGCCAGCCGAATAAGCGGGGGGGCGGTTAATGAGCAGTTCTTC	CASRISGGAVNEQFF
TRBV28	NA	TRBJ1-4	few	TGTGCCTCAACAGGAGATATAACTAATGAAAAACTGTTTTTT	CASTGDITNEKLFF
TRBV18	NA	TRBJ1-4	NA	TGTGCCAGCTCACAGGGGCCGGATGAAAAACTGTTTTTT	CASSQGPDEKLFF
TRBV30	TRBD1	TRBJ1-6	few	TGTGCCTGGAGCTTCGGACAGGAGAATTCACCCCTCCACTTT	CAWSFGQENSPLHF
TRBV7-9	NA	TRBJ1-2	few	TGTGCCAGCAGCGGCCAGACAAAAGGGGGGGTAGTCTATGGCTACACCTTC	CASSGQTKGGVVYGYTF
TRBV6-5	NA	TRBJ2-7	NA	TGTGCCAGCAGTCCGCCGCAGGGGCGGACCTACGAGCAGTACTTC	CASSPPQGRTYEQYF
TRBV27	NA	TRBJ2-1	NA	TGTGCCAGCAGTCCCGGACTAACGCACAATGAGCAGTTCTTC	CASSPGLTHNEQFF
TRBV28	NA	TRBJ2-6	once	TGTGCCAGCAGTTTATCTACTCGGCAGGAGGCCCGAATTAGCTCTGGGGCCAACGTCCTGACTTTC	CASSLSTRQEARISSGANVLTF
TRBV29-1	TRBD1	TRBJ1-1	NA	TGCAGCGTCGAGATGACAGGGGTGGTCACTGAAGCTTTCTTT	CSVEMTGVVTEAFF
TRBV6-1	TRBD2	TRBJ2-1	NA	TGTGCCAGCCATTCCGGGACTAGCTCCTACAATGAGCAGTTCTTC	CASHSGTSSYNEQFF
TRBV7-2	NA	TRBJ2-2	few	TGTGCCAGCAGCTTACAGGGATCGAACACCGGGGAGCTGTTTTTT	CASSLQGSNTGELFF
TRBV4-1	NA	TRBJ1-1	NA	TGCGCCAGCAGCCAAGGGACGGGAATGAACACTGAAGCTTTCTTT	CASSQGTGMNTEAFF
TRBV7-2	NA	TRBJ1-2	NA	TGTGCCAGCAGCTTAGAGATAGATGACTATGGCTACACCTTC	CASSLEIDDYGYTF
TRBV5-6	NA	TRBJ1-1	NA	TGTGCCAGCAGCTTGGTGGGGGAGGGGAGGAGAGCTTTCTTT	CASSLVGEGRRAFF
TRBV7-2	NA	TRBJ2-2	NA	TGTGCCAGCAGCCCCGTGAGGTCCGGGGAGCTGTTTTTT	CASSPVRSGELFF
TRBV11-2	TRBD2	TRBJ2-3	NA	TGTGCCAGCAGCGGATTAAAGCGGGGGGATACGCAGTATTTT	CASSGLKRGDTQYF
TRBV6-5	NA	TRBJ1-1	NA	TGTGCCAGCAGTCATGGGGAGGGGAACACTGAAGCTTTCTTT	CASSHGEGNTEAFF
TRBV6-1	NA	TRBJ1-5	NA	TGTGCCAGCAGTGTGGCCCTTAATAGCAATCAGCCCCAGCATTTT	CASSVALNSNQPQHF
TRBV6-5	NA	TRBJ2-2	few	TGTGCCAGTGGGCGGACCGGGGAGCTGTTTTTT	CASGRTGELFF
TRBV6-1	NA	TRBJ2-7	few	TGTGCCAGCAGTGAACAGGGATGGGGGTTTAGGGTTTACGAGCAGTACTTC	CASSEQGWGFRVYEQYF
TRBV4-3	NA	TRBJ1-1	NA	TGCGCCAGCCAGAGACAGACGAACTGGAACACTGAAGCTTTCTTT	CASQRQTNWNTEAFF
TRBV27	NA	TRBJ1-6	NA	TGTGCCAGCCGTCCGGGGAGGAGAAATTCACCCCTCCACTTT	CASRPGRRNSPLHF
TRBV29-1	NA	TRBJ2-3	NA	TGCAGCGTTAGTTGGGGGGCGGTCACAGATACGCAGTATTTT	CSVSWGAVTDTQYF
TRBV4-1	NA	TRBJ2-7	once	TGCGCCAGCAGCCAAGATAGGGCAGGTTCCTACGAGCAGTACTTC	CASSQDRAGSYEQYF
TRBV5-1	NA	TRBJ1-2	few	TGCGCCAGCAGCTACGGACGGGTTAACTATGGCTACACCTTC	CASSYGRVNYGYTF
TRBV4-3	NA	TRBJ2-7	NA	TGCGCCAGCAGCCAAGAGGGTTTTGAGGGTTACGAGCAGTACTTC	CASSQEGFEGYEQYF
TRBV15	NA	TRBJ1-4	NA	TGTGCCACCAGCAGTGATGCCGAAGGGGAGCATGAAAAACTGTTTTTT	CATSSDAEGEHEKLFF
TRBV5-8	NA	TRBJ2-1	NA	TGTGCCAGCGGCACGAATGAGCAGTTCTTC	CASGTNEQFF